These 10 T cell receptor beta chains came from one sample sequenced in a study of blood T cells in healthy people across ages. The authors ran a second PCR of about 7 to 11 cycles using a sample-barcoded 5' primer and a J-beta primer mix. Via MiXCR, TCRdb re-called the 5' RACE reads, giving one row per CDR3 protein. This sample has almost 1 million distinct CDR3 sequences; roughly 51% occur once, and the top ten carry about 22%. The sample comprised blood. All receptors come from a woman aged 55-69 years in good health.

This clonotype was counted a single time. V usage is TRBV7-8 and J usage is TRBJ2-1, with D perhaps assigned TRBD1 or TRBD2 (7 bases each). V lost 4 bases and J 8 bases, leaving 27 bases between the germline ends. The CDR3 has 18 residues. Per germline, CDR1 SGHVS and CDR2 FQNEAQ. CDR3 in amino acids: CASSWGLTGVHNWYEQFF. For the CDR3, the DNA is TGTGCCAGCAGCTGGGGACTAACAGGGGTACATAATTGGTATGAGCAGTTCTTC. Full variable domain (remainder filled in from reference TRBV7-8 and TRBJ2-1): GAGVSQSPRYKVAKRGQDVALRCDPISGHVSLFWYQQALGQGPEFLTYFQNEAQLDKSGLPSDRFFAERPEGSVSTLKIQRTQQEDSAVYLCASSWGLTGVHNWYEQFFGPGTRLTVL.

The chain employs TRBV10-3 and TRBJ2-5; D not resolved. The V gene lost 9 bases and the J gene lost 4 bases, with 6 bases spanning the gap. The CDR3 has 10 amino acids. The germline gives CDR1 ENHRY, CDR2 SYGVKD. In DNA, the CDR3 is TGTGCCATGGGAATAGAGACCCAGTACTTC. Translating gives CAMGIETQYF.

This sequence joins TRBV29-1 and TRBJ1-5; D call uncertain. There are 13 residues in the CDR3. CDR1 is SQVTM and CDR2 is ANQGSEA in the germline V gene. V gave up 4 bases and J gave up 3 bases, with 10 bases separating them. CDR3 in amino acids: CSVAGGNNQPQHF. CDR3 DNA: TGCAGCGTTGCGGGCGGAAACAATCAGCCCCAGCATTTT.

This sequence joins TRBV7-9 and TRBJ2-5; 10 bases line up with TRBD2. Near its end, the DNA agrees better with TRBJ2-7, so the J call may be wrong. Germline CDR1 is SEHNR and CDR2 is FQNEAQ (reference sequence). The CDR3 totals 16 residues. This chain's CDR3 is CASSRGASGRRYEQYF. The CDR3 coding sequence is TGTGCCAGCAGCCGGGGGGCTAGCGGGAGAAGGTACGAGCAGTACTTC.

This clonotype has a handful of counts. J is TRBJ2-3 and V is TRBV4-1; D possibly corresponds to TRBD2 (6 bases). V dropped 5 bases and J dropped 2 bases, with 14 bases sitting between them. CDR1 and CDR2 from the germline V gene are MGHRA and YSYEKL. This CDR3 is 15 amino acids long. CDR3 amino acids: CASSFPAGYTDTQYF. The CDR3 DNA follows: TGCGCCAGCAGCTTTCCAGCGGGCTACACAGATACGCAGTATTTT.

The gene calls are TRBV6-2 or TRBV6-3 and TRBJ2-6; D possibly corresponds to TRBD2 (5 bases). V lost 2 bases to trimming and J lost 2 bases, with 10 bases between them. The V gene's germline CDR1 is MNHEY and CDR2 SVGEGT. The CDR3 length is 16 residues. CDR3 region: CASSYVRVPGANVLTF. The CDR3 nucleotides are TGTGCCAGCAGTTACGTGAGGGTTCCTGGGGCCAACGTCCTGACTTTC.

The chain employs TRBV5-4 and TRBJ2-5; D possibly corresponds to TRBD2 (5 bases). Germline lookup yields CDR1 SGHNT and CDR2 YYREEE (reference sequence). The CDR3 is 14 amino acids. V was pared by 0 bases and J by 5 bases, with 11 bases between. The CDR3 reads CASSLVGPGETQYF. As DNA, the CDR3 is TGTGCCAGCAGCTTGGTAGGGCCGGGGGAGACCCAGTACTTC.

The CDR3 reads CATHLAAGSEQFF. The CDR3, as DNA: TGTGCCACCCATCTGGCAGCGGGAAGTGAGCAGTTCTTC. The genes are TRBV7-2 and TRBJ2-1, with TRBD2 identical over 7 bases. With 10 bases clipped from V and 9 bases from J, the junction kept 12 bases outside the gene matches. The V gene's germline CDR1 is SGHTA and CDR2 FQGNSA. The length of the CDR3 is 13 residues.

This clonotype was seen once. The chain employs TRBV29-1 and TRBJ2-1; D not certain. Per germline, CDR1 SQVTM and CDR2 ANQGSEA. The germline V and J ends were trimmed by 4 bases and 13 bases, with 17 bases remaining between them. CDR3 size: 12 residues. CDR3 loop: CSVAIPSETQFF. Written as DNA, the CDR3 is TGCAGCGTTGCCATTCCTTCTGAGACCCAGTTCTTC.

The CDR3 DNA reads as TGCGCCAGCAGCTTGGGTGGACTAGCGGGAGTCGGTGAGCAGTTCTTC. Translating gives CASSLGGLAGVGEQFF. This sequence joins TRBV5-1 and TRBJ2-1, with TRBD2 matching over 13 bases. V dropped 0 bases and J dropped 9; count of bases not matched to a gene: 6. The CDR3 is made up of 16 amino acids. Germline V lookup: CDR1 SGHRS, CDR2 YFSETQ. Full variable domain (rest looked up from reference TRBV5-1 and TRBJ2-1): KAGVTQTPRYLIKTRGQQVTLSCSPISGHRSVSWYQQTPGQGLQFLFEYFSETQRNKGNFPGRFSGRQFSNSRSEMNVSTLELGDSALYLCASSLGGLAGVGEQFFGPGTRLTVL.